What follows are 25 T cell receptor beta chains derived from one specimen sequenced in a study of blood T cell repertoires in COVID-19. Assay: immunoSEQ multiplex PCR; the TCRdb copy retains only in-frame clones and omits some. In the table there are around 300,000 clones, around nine tenths of which are singletons. Sample: PBMCs or T cells enriched from blood (not recorded which). These receptors originate from a woman aged 35 to 49 who had recovered from COVID-19.

This clone was picked up a small number of times. The rearrangement uses TRBV7-3 and TRBJ1-3; D unresolved. The CDR3 extends over 15 amino acids. V dropped 5 bases and J dropped 0 bases, with 11 bases sitting between them. Germline values: CDR1 SGHTA, CDR2 FQGTGA. CDR3 residues: CASSPLRGSGNTIYF. CDR3 in DNA: TGTGCCAGCAGCCCCCTGAGAGGCTCTGGAAACACCATATATTTT.

The genes are TRBV19 and TRBJ1-5; D is ambiguous. Trimming took 10 bases from V and 4 from J, leaving 11 bases between them. From germline, CDR1 is LNHDA and CDR2 SQIVND (reference sequence). The CDR3 extends over 12 amino acids. The CDR3 loop is CATYNGNQPQHF. The CDR3 DNA reads TGTGCCACCTATAACGGTAATCAGCCCCAGCATTTT.

The rearrangement uses TRBV3-1 (or the pseudogene TRBV3-2) and TRBJ2-1; 9 bases match TRBD2. Trimming cost V 3 bases and J 12 bases; bases outside gene matches: 9. CDR3 size: 14 residues. CDR1 and CDR2 from the germline V gene are LGHDT and YNNKEL (reference sequence). CDR3 nucleotides: TGTGCCAGCAGCCAGAGGGCTAGCGGGATAGTGCAGTTCTTC. Protein product: CASSQRASGIVQFF.

This chain uses TRBV30 with TRBJ2-7; D is perhaps TRBD2 (6 bases). Germline CDR1 reads GTSNPN; CDR2 reads SVGIG (reference sequence). The CDR3 runs 16 residues. V lost 3 bases, J lost 1 base, and 19 bases lay in between. The CDR3 region is CAWSAEIAAGSYEQYF. Here the CDR3 DNA reads TGTGCCTGGAGCGCCGAAATAGCGGCCGGATCCTACGAGCAGTACTTC. The variable domain in full, with the rest retrieved from reference TRBV30 and TRBJ2-7, is SQTIHQWPATLVQPVGSPLSLECTVEGTSNPNLYWYRQAAGRGLQLLFYSVGIGQISSEVPQNLSASRPQDRQFILSSKKLLLSDSGFYLCAWSAEIAAGSYEQYFGPGTRLTVT.

This rearrangement joins TRBV19 to TRBJ1-2; 7 nucleotides agree with TRBD1. Germline V gene data show CDR1 as LNHDA and CDR2 as SQIVND (reference sequence). The CDR3 has 15 amino acids. The junction had 9 bases not matched to a gene; V was cut back by 6 bases and J by 2 bases. CDR3 in DNA: TGTGCCAGTAGCTCATCCGGGACAGCAAACTATGGCTACACCTTC. Translation gives CASSSSGTANYGYTF.

The table lists this clone with a few counts. J is TRBJ2-1 and V is TRBV28; tentatively, D is TRBD2 (6 bases). Germline CDR1 reads MDHEN; CDR2 reads SYDVKM. The CDR3 has 15 amino acids. Trimming cost V 3 bases and J 7 bases, with 16 bases left between them. This CDR3 reads CASSFWTGAKNEQFF. In DNA, the CDR3 is TGTGCCAGCAGTTTTTGGACGGGAGCCAAAAATGAGCAGTTCTTC.

V gene TRBV5-1 combines with J gene TRBJ2-7; 10 nucleotides line up with TRBD2. Germline V gene sequence: CDR1 SGHRS, CDR2 YFSETQ. The length of the CDR3 is 15 residues. V dropped 0 bases and J dropped 1; count of bases not matched to a gene: 1. The DNA for the CDR3 is TGCGCCAGCAGCTTGGAACTAGCGGGATCCTACGAGCAGTACTTC. Translation gives CASSLELAGSYEQYF.

This rearrangement joins TRBV5-1 to TRBJ2-1, with TRBD2 matching 8 bases. This CDR3 comprises 16 residues. Losses at the gene ends were 2 bases for V and 4 bases for J; bases not matched to a gene: 8. Germline V CDR1 and CDR2: SGHRS, YFSETQ. The DNA of the CDR3 is TGCGCCAGCAGCTTTGGTGGGGGACTAGTTTACAATGAGCAGTTCTTC. The encoded protein is CASSFGGGLVYNEQFF.

The V call is TRBV4-1, the J call TRBJ2-1, with TRBD2 identical over 7 bases. After removal of 1 base from V and 7 bases from J, the junction contained 10 bases not matched to a gene. This CDR3 is 16 amino acids long. Looked up from germline, CDR1 is MGHRA and CDR2 is YSYEKL. This CDR3 reads CASSQVSASGINEQFF. CDR3 nucleotides: TGCGCCAGCAGCCAAGTTTCGGCTAGCGGAATAAATGAGCAGTTCTTC.

The V and J genes are TRBV24-1 and TRBJ2-3, with 11 bases that match TRBD2. Germline V lookup: CDR1 KGHDR, CDR2 SFDVKD. This CDR3 spans 17 amino acids. Losses at the gene ends were 4 bases for V and 3 bases for J; bases not matched to a gene: 8. The CDR3 reads CATSEPSGRSGTDTQYF. CDR3 DNA: TGTGCCACCAGTGAACCTAGCGGGAGGTCGGGAACAGATACGCAGTATTTT.

On this clone: Germline is not matched at one junction end, which may reflect a read error. The gene calls are TRBV7-7 and TRBJ2-3; weak D call: TRBD2 (6 bases). The CDR3 totals 15 residues. The germline CDR1 and CDR2 sequences are SSHAT and FNYEAQ (reference sequence). CDR3 loop: CASSFGSSGTDTQYF. CDR3 nucleotides: TGTGCTAGCAGCTTCGGGAGCTCGGGCACAGATACGCAGTATTTT. Full variable domain (missing parts from reference TRBV7-7 and TRBJ2-3): GAGVSQSPRYKVTKRGQDVTLRCDPISSHATLYWYQQALGQGPEFLTYFNYEAQPDKSGLPSDRFSAERPEGSISTLTIQRTEQRDSAMYRCASSFGSSGTDTQYFGPGTRLTVL.

The V and J genes are TRBV9 and TRBJ2-7; tentatively, D is TRBD2 (6 bases). Germline-derived CDR1 and CDR2 are SGDLS and YYNGEE. The CDR3 contains 13 residues. V gave up 3 bases and J gave up 9 bases, with 16 bases separating them. The CDR3 protein is CASSDPGVPGQYF. CDR3 coding DNA: TGTGCCAGCAGCGACCCGGGGGTCCCCGGGCAGTACTTC.

The table lists this clone with a few counts. The chain couples TRBV5-1 to TRBJ2-1, with D possibly matching TRBD2 (6 bases). The germline CDR1 and CDR2 sequences are SGHRS and YFSETQ. The CDR3 length is 14 residues. V lost 7 bases, J lost 1 base, and 12 bases lay in between. CDR3 sequence reads: CASGTGGSYNEQFF. The DNA for the CDR3 is TGCGCCAGCGGGACTGGGGGTTCCTACAATGAGCAGTTCTTC.

The CDR3 is CASSFSMGTGGPIAKTHQETQYF. Written as DNA, the CDR3 is TGTGCCAGCAGTTTTTCGATGGGGACAGGGGGACCCATTGCCAAGACCCACCAAGAGACCCAGTACTTC. The gene calls are TRBV28 and TRBJ2-5; 11 bases agree with TRBD1. Germline V gene lookup returns CDR1 MDHEN and CDR2 SYDVKM. After removal of 3 bases from V and 0 bases from J, the junction contained 24 bases not matched to a gene. This CDR3 contains 23 residues.

Only one count was recorded for this clone. The chain employs TRBV28 and TRBJ2-5; D unclear. Germline CDR1 is MDHEN and CDR2 is SYDVKM. V shed 7 bases and J shed 1 base, with 13 bases lying between them. The CDR3 contains 14 residues. The CDR3 sequence: CASNHGWSQETQYF. CDR3 in DNA: TGTGCCAGCAACCACGGCTGGAGCCAAGAGACCCAGTACTTC.

V is TRBV7-2 and J is TRBJ2-1, with D hard to call. The CDR3 covers 17 residues. Trimming cost V 1 base and J 4 bases, with 17 bases left between them. Germline V gives CDR1 SGHTA, CDR2 FQGNSA. CDR3 sequence: CASSLGVMESLYNEQFF. CDR3 sequence (DNA): TGTGCCAGCAGCTTAGGAGTAATGGAGTCCTTATACAATGAGCAGTTCTTC.

The rearrangement uses TRBV5-6 and TRBJ1-4; tentatively, D is TRBD1 (6 bases). There are 15 residues in the CDR3. V dropped 4 bases and J dropped 4 bases, with 14 bases sitting between them. CDR1 SGHDT and CDR2 YYEEEE come from the germline V gene. The CDR3 coding sequence is TGTGCCAGCAGCACCCGGACAGTCCGTAATGAAAAACTGTTTTTT. It is translated as CASSTRTVRNEKLFF.

V usage is TRBV7-2 and J usage is TRBJ2-3; 8 nucleotides line up with TRBD1. The CDR3 covers 14 residues. In germline, CDR1 is SGHTA, CDR2 FQGNSA. Trimming took 5 bases from V and 6 from J; bases not matched to a gene: 7. CDR3 sequence reads: CASSPDRARDTQYF. For the CDR3, the DNA is TGTGCCAGCAGCCCGGACAGGGCTCGGGATACGCAGTATTTT.

The chain employs TRBV24-1 and TRBJ2-6; 10 bases align to TRBD1. V was clipped by 5 bases and J by 0 bases; unmatched bases: 9. Germline CDR1 KGHDR, CDR2 SFDVKD. The CDR3 is made up of 19 amino acids. CDR3 DNA: TGTGCCACCAGTGGCACGGGACAGGGGACTTACTCTGGGGCCAACGTCCTGACTTTC. This sequence encodes CATSGTGQGTYSGANVLTF.

As concerns this clone: This sample includes further DNA sequences coding for the same CDR3. V gene TRBV19 combines with J gene TRBJ2-5; TRBD2 is a possible D gene (5 bases). Per the germline V gene, CDR1 is LNHDA and CDR2 is SQIVND (reference sequence). The CDR3 loop spans 13 amino acids. The germline V and J ends were trimmed by 6 bases and 0 bases, with 8 bases remaining between them. The CDR3 sequence: CASSRGNQETQYF. As DNA, the CDR3 is TGTGCCAGTAGCCGAGGGAACCAAGAGACCCAGTACTTC. The full variable domain, its missing parts supplied by reference TRBV19 and TRBJ2-5, is DGGITQSPKYLFRKEGQNVTLSCEQNLNHDAMYWYRQDPGQGLRLIYYSQIVNDFQKGDIAEGYSVSREKKESFPLTVTSAQKNPTAFYLCASSRGNQETQYFGPGTRLLVL.

V is TRBV7-8 and J is TRBJ2-7; 8 bases fit TRBD1. Per the germline V gene, CDR1 is SGHVS and CDR2 is FQNEAQ. J gave up 7 bases and V 3 bases, and 11 bases lay outside the gene matches. The CDR3 consists of 15 residues. The CDR3 protein is CASSLSGQALGEQYF. In DNA form, the CDR3 reads TGTGCCAGCAGCTTGTCGGGACAGGCTCTCGGTGAGCAGTACTTC. The full variable domain, rest sourced from reference TRBV7-8 and TRBJ2-7, is GAGVSQSPRYKVAKRGQDVALRCDPISGHVSLFWYQQALGQGPEFLTYFQNEAQLDKSGLPSDRFFAERPEGSVSTLKIQRTQQEDSAVYLCASSLSGQALGEQYFGPGTRLTVT.

The chain combines TRBV7-9 with TRBJ2-1, with D possibly TRBD1 on 6 matching bases. Germline V lookup: CDR1 SEHNR, CDR2 FQNEAQ (reference sequence). The CDR3 has 18 residues. The V gene lost 0 bases and the J gene lost 7 bases, with 22 bases spanning the gap. Written as DNA, the CDR3 is TGTGCCAGCAGCTTAGCGTTCTTACCGGTGGGGGCTGCAAATGAGCAGTTCTTC. This gives the protein CASSLAFLPVGAANEQFF.

The chain couples TRBV25-1 to TRBJ2-3, with 10 nucleotides matching TRBD2. The length of the CDR3 is 17 residues. V gave up 4 bases and J gave up 3 bases; unmatched junction bases: 10. Germline V gene data show CDR1 as MGHDK and CDR2 as SYGVNS. The CDR3 spells CASSGPSLAGVTDTQYF. Here the CDR3 DNA reads TGTGCCAGCAGTGGTCCCTCGCTAGCGGGAGTAACAGATACGCAGTATTTT.

The genes are TRBV21-1 and TRBJ2-1; the table's D call, TRBD2, has no DNA check behind it. TRBV21-1 is noted as a pseudogene. There are 19 residues in the CDR3. The CDR3 loop is CASSKSGGTSPSSYNEQFF. In DNA, the CDR3 is TGTGCCAGCAGCAAAAGTGGGGGGACTAGTCCATCGTCCTACAATGAGCAGTTCTTC.

V usage is TRBV14 and J usage is TRBJ2-1; D may be TRBD2 (6 bases). CDR1 SGHDN and CDR2 FVKESK come from the germline V gene. The CDR3 covers 17 residues. Trimming cost V 1 base and J 5 bases, with 18 bases left between them. The CDR3 DNA reads as TGTGCCAGCAGCCAAGTGTCGTCGGGAGTAGCCCACAATGAGCAGTTCTTC. Translating it yields CASSQVSSGVAHNEQFF.